This is a list of T cell receptor beta chains from one sample in a study of low-dose radiotherapy and immunotherapy resistance in tumors. From the reads, TCRdb called clonotypes with MiXCR, one entry per CDR3 protein. The table lists 31,000 or so distinct CDR3 sequences, less than 65% of them singletons. The starting material was PBMCs, obtained after low-dose radiotherapy plus immunotherapy. The receptors come from a male donor with gallbladder cancer. Each CDR3 is given with its conserved first and last residue. D genes are given only for firm matches. Not all rows give a size; the values are once, few, many and, for expanded clones, a class.

>TRBV5-1|NA|TRBJ2-1|NA
TGCGCCAGCAGCGACCTGGACTCCGGTGAGCAGTTCTTC
CASSDLDSGEQFF
>TRBV29-1|TRBD1|TRBJ2-1|few
TGCAGCGTTGAGCCCCAGCAGGGGGTGAACAATGAGCAGTTCTTC
CSVEPQQGVNNEQFF
>TRBV27|NA|TRBJ2-3|many
TGTGCCAGCAGTCGGCGTACGGGTAGCGATACGCAGTATTTT
CASSRRTGSDTQYF
>TRBV7-9|TRBD1|TRBJ1-4|few
TGTGCCAGCAGCCCCCGACAGGGCGAGAGTGAAAAACTGTTTTTT
CASSPRQGESEKLFF
>TRBV28|TRBD1|TRBJ2-7|medium-sized
TGTGCCAGCACCGCCGTGGACAGGATGATCTACGAGCAGTACTTC
CASTAVDRMIYEQYF
>TRBV7-2|TRBD1|TRBJ1-1|once
TGTGCCAGCAGCATTTATGGGACAGGAACTGAAGGAACTGAAGCTTTCTTT
CASSIYGTGTEGTEAFF
>TRBV6-5|TRBD2|TRBJ2-2|many
TGTGCCAGCAGTCCGAGCGGGGCGGGGACCGGGGAGCTGTTTTTT
CASSPSGAGTGELFF
>TRBV7-9|TRBD1|TRBJ2-5|NA
TGTGCCAGCAGCCCACCGACAGGGGTCGAGACCCAGTACTTC
CASSPPTGVETQYF
>TRBV20-1|TRBD2|TRBJ2-1|NA
TGCAGTGCAATTCCTAGCGGGGGTCTCAATGAGCAGTTCTTC
CSAIPSGGLNEQFF
>TRBV3-1|TRBD2|TRBJ2-1|many
TGTGCCAGCAGCCCTAGCGGACTAAGCTCCTACAATGAGCAGTTCTTC
CASSPSGLSSYNEQFF
>TRBV5-1|NA|TRBJ1-1|many
TGCGCCAGCAGCCTCCGCGGGCTAGGGACTGAAGCTTTCTTT
CASSLRGLGTEAFF
>TRBV13|TRBD1|TRBJ2-5|NA
TGTGCCAGCAGCTCGCGGACAGGGACAACCCAAGAGACCCAGTACTTC
CASSSRTGTTQETQYF
>TRBV6-2/TRBV6-3|NA|TRBJ2-7|many
TGTGCCAGCAGTTGGGGGGTGAGCTCCTACGAGCAGTACTTC
CASSWGVSSYEQYF
>TRBV2|TRBD2|TRBJ2-7|medium-sized
TGTGCCAGCAGGGACATATTTAGGGACTACCGGGAGGCTAGCTCCTACGAGCAGTACTTC
CASRDIFRDYREASSYEQYF
>TRBV18|TRBD2|TRBJ2-1|many
TGTGCCAGCTCACCAGGGGGGACTAGTTTCAATGAGCAGTTCTTC
CASSPGGTSFNEQFF
>TRBV5-1|TRBD1|TRBJ2-3|medium-sized
TGCGCCAGCAGCCGGGACAGCCTCGATACGCAGTATTTT
CASSRDSLDTQYF
>TRBV5-1|TRBD2|TRBJ2-1|NA
TGCGCCAGCAGCAAAGAACTAGCGGGGCCCTACAATGAGCAGTTCTTC
CASSKELAGPYNEQFF
>TRBV6-5|NA|TRBJ1-1|NA
TGTGCCAGCAGTTTGGGGCCAATGACTGAAGCTTTCTTT
CASSLGPMTEAFF
>TRBV19|TRBD1|TRBJ2-2|many
TGTGCCAGTATGACAGGGGTGGGCACCGGGGAGCTGTTTTTT
CASMTGVGTGELFF
>TRBV5-6|TRBD1|TRBJ2-7|NA
TGTGCCAGCAGCTTTGGGACAGCAGTTTACGAGCAGTACTTC
CASSFGTAVYEQYF
>TRBV20-1|TRBD1|TRBJ2-5|many
TGCAGTGCGTGGACAGGGGAAGAGACCCAGTACTTC
CSAWTGEETQYF
>TRBV6-6|NA|TRBJ2-1|NA
TGTGCCAGCAGTTCCACAGGGTGGGTGTGGGACTTC
CASSSTGWVWDF